Sequencing of this T cell receptor (beta chain) was carried out in a study of blood T cell repertoires in COVID-19. Study as a whole: Italy, Spain and the United States were the sources of the convalescent and acute COVID-19 samples. PBMCs, B-cell-depleted T cells, or T cells were the source of the cDNA or gDNA that made up the material.

The CDR3 runs 14 residues. V lost 4 bases, J lost 3 bases, and 10 bases lay in between. Germline CDR1 reads SEHNR; CDR2 reads FQNEAQ (reference sequence). In the authors' methods: The assay estimated nucleated cells by amplifying reference gene primers. The method was immunoSEQ multiplex PCR; TCRdb's version includes in-frame clones alone and lacks a portion of them. That table is the source of V, J and clone size, and D and trimming were worked out from the DNA. The sample holds under 150,000 clones, around 87% seen once. The receptor's source is a woman in her 40s with acute or convalescent COVID-19. What was sequenced was peripheral blood. V usage is TRBV7-9 and J usage is TRBJ2-1; the D gene is possibly TRBD2 (6 bases). CDR3 residues: CASSSRTIYNEQFF. The CDR3, as DNA: TGTGCCAGCAGCTCACGGACTATCTACAATGAGCAGTTCTTC.